These 22 T cell receptor beta chains originate from one sample sequenced in a study of identical twins. A single record per CDR3 protein comes from TCRdb applying MiXCR to the 5' RACE reads. Of fewer than 250,000 distinct CDR3 sequences in the sample, 6% to 8.5% were seen once. The same sample was also studied in work on yellow fever vaccine responses in identical twins.

The sequenced sample was CD8+ T cells sorted from blood. Receptor source: a woman aged 18-35 years in good health.

This clonotype has ten or more counts. The gene calls are TRBV4-1 and TRBJ2-1; D unresolved. V was trimmed by 0 bases and J by 5 bases, leaving 11 bases between them. The germline V gene has CDR1 MGHRA and CDR2 YSYEKL. This CDR3 is built from 15 residues. The DNA for the CDR3 is TGCGCCAGCAGCCAAGAACTTGCCAGAGACAATGAGCAGTTCTTC. It specifies CASSQELARDNEQFF.

The V call is TRBV7-9, the J call TRBJ2-3, with TRBD1 matching 8 bases. The CDR3 has 15 amino acids. CDR1 and CDR2 (germline): SEHNR, FQNEAQ (reference sequence). V gave up 0 bases and J gave up 5 bases; unmatched junction bases: 4. The CDR3 here is CASSLAQGAIDTQYF. For the CDR3, the DNA is TGTGCCAGCAGCTTAGCGCAGGGGGCGATAGATACGCAGTATTTT.

The J gene is TRBJ1-5, the V gene TRBV20-1; D not resolved. Between the trimmed V and J ends, which lost 3 bases and 5 bases, there was a span of 14 bases. The germline V gene encodes CDR1 DFQATT and CDR2 SNEGSKA (reference sequence). There are 14 residues in the CDR3. CDR3 sequence (DNA): TGCAGTGCTAGCGTAGGCCAGGACTATCAGCCCCAGCATTTT. Its protein is CSASVGQDYQPQHF.

The chain has TRBV20-1 and TRBJ2-3; TRBD2 is a possible D gene (6 bases). Between the trimmed V and J ends, which lost 1 base and 3 bases, there was a span of 14 bases. The CDR3 consists of 15 residues. In germline, CDR1 is DFQATT, CDR2 SNEGSKA (reference sequence). CDR3: CSARGKPSATDTQYF. The DNA for the CDR3 is TGCAGTGCTAGAGGAAAGCCTAGCGCGACAGATACGCAGTATTTT.

The V and J genes are TRBV7-8 and TRBJ2-5; TRBD2 agrees at 15 bases. The CDR3 is 15 amino acids. The ends lost 7 bases at V and 4 bases at J; junction bases unmatched: 4. Germline V gene data show CDR1 as SGHVS and CDR2 as FQNEAQ. In nucleotides, the CDR3 is TGTGCCAGCACGGGGACTAGCGGGAGGCCAGAGACCCAGTACTTC. This encodes CASTGTSGRPETQYF.

This clonotype was seen at least ten times. The CDR3 protein is CASSRTSGLQETQYF. CDR3 nucleotides: TGTGCCAGCAGTCGGACTAGCGGGTTACAAGAGACCCAGTACTTC. The chain joins TRBV28 to TRBJ2-5; 11 bases are a match to TRBD2. Germline CDR1 is MDHEN and CDR2 is SYDVKM. This CDR3 contains 15 residues. With 5 bases clipped from V and 2 bases from J, the junction kept 4 bases outside the gene matches.

J is TRBJ2-1 and V is TRBV4-1, with 14 bases lining up with TRBD2. CDR1 and CDR2 (germline): MGHRA, YSYEKL. V lost 8 bases and J lost 4; bases outside the gene matches: 4. There are 15 residues in the CDR3. The DNA for the CDR3 is TGCGCCAGCGCGGGACTAGCGGGGGTGTACAATGAGCAGTTCTTC. This translates into CASAGLAGVYNEQFF.

V and J are TRBV12-3 or TRBV12-4 and TRBJ1-5, with D unclear. V lost 2 bases and J 4 bases, leaving 15 bases between the germline ends. The CDR3 is 16 residues long. The CDR3 region has the DNA TGTGCCAGCAGTTTATTTCAGGTTTCAGCAAATCAGCCCCAGCATTTT. Residues: CASSLFQVSANQPQHF.

The V call is TRBV5-5, the J call TRBJ1-1; D gene uncertain. The V and J ends lost 4 bases and 3 bases respectively, with 13 bases between them. The germline gives CDR1 SGHKS, CDR2 YYEKEE (reference sequence). The CDR3 spans 14 residues. This CDR3 is CASSATRLYTEAFF. CDR3 nucleotides: TGTGCCAGCAGCGCCACAAGGCTTTACACTGAAGCTTTCTTT.

In its sample, this clonotype was seen a few times. The J gene is TRBJ2-1, the V gene TRBV4-2, with 9 bases aligning to TRBD2. The CDR3 length is 18 residues. Germline assignment: CDR1 LGHNA and CDR2 YNFKEQ. V was pared by 0 bases and J by 12 bases, with 18 bases of the junction left unmatched. CDR3 sequence: CASSQDLEPGLALVGQFF. Here the CDR3 DNA reads TGTGCCAGCAGCCAAGATCTCGAACCGGGACTAGCTCTCGTGGGGCAGTTCTTC.

Worth noting for this clonotype: A clone one base away is much larger, so this may be a read error. The V call is TRBV7-9, the J call TRBJ2-2; the D gene could be TRBD1 or TRBD2 (5 bases each). Deletions cut 5 bases from V and 6 bases from J, with 16 bases between. CDR3 length: 15 residues. The germline V gene has CDR1 SEHNR and CDR2 FQNEAQ (reference sequence). The CDR3 coding sequence is TGTGCCAGCAGCCCGACCGAGGGGTCTGCCGGGGAGCTGTTTTTT. This translates into CASSPTEGSAGELFF.

The chain has TRBV9 and TRBJ2-1; 10 bases fit TRBD2. CDR3 length: 17 residues. Unmatched junction bases numbered 15, after V lost 3 bases and J lost 9 bases. From germline, CDR1 is SGDLS and CDR2 YYNGEE. CDR3 nucleotides: TGTGCCAGCAGCGCACCGGGGGGGCTAGCGGGAGTCGGTGAGCAGTTCTTC. Translation: CASSAPGGLAGVGEQFF.

The chain is built from TRBV13 and TRBJ2-3; 7 bases line up with TRBD1. J gave up 1 base and V 5 bases, and 6 bases lay outside the gene matches. Germline V gives CDR1 PRHDT, CDR2 FYEKMQ (reference sequence). The length of the CDR3 is 15 residues. CDR3 loop: CASSPGGSGTDTQYF. Written as DNA, the CDR3 is TGTGCCAGCAGCCCAGGGGGTAGCGGCACAGATACGCAGTATTTT.

This clonotype occurred many times. The J gene is TRBJ2-1, the V gene TRBV6-6; D gene ambiguous. There are 12 residues in the CDR3. Germline CDR1 and CDR2: MNHNY and SVGAGI (reference sequence). V dropped 0 bases and J dropped 6 bases, with 3 bases sitting between them. CDR3 protein: CASSYSANEQFF. For the CDR3, the DNA is TGTGCCAGCAGTTACTCGGCCAATGAGCAGTTCTTC.

This chain's CDR3 is CASSATGTGAYEQYF. In nucleotides, the CDR3 is TGTGCCAGCAGCGCCACCGGGACAGGAGCCTACGAGCAGTACTTC. V usage is TRBV9 and J usage is TRBJ2-7, with 8 bases matching TRBD1. CDR3 length: 15 residues. Trimming removed 3 bases from V and 2 bases from J; junction bases left unmatched: 7. The germline V gene encodes CDR1 SGDLS and CDR2 YYNGEE.

The sample holds a few counts of this clonotype. This chain joins TRBV7-8 and TRBJ1-5; maybe TRBD1 (5 bases). V lost 1 base, J lost 0 bases, and 13 bases lay in between. CDR3 length: 17 residues. From germline, CDR1 is SGHVS and CDR2 FQNEAQ. The CDR3 is CASSLDRDGISNQPQHF. DNA for the CDR3: TGTGCCAGCAGCTTAGATCGGGACGGGATTAGCAATCAGCCCCAGCATTTT.

This clonotype was picked up many times. The chain recombines TRBV4-1 with TRBJ2-7; 9 bases agree with TRBD2. Trimming took 4 bases from V and 5 from J; bases not matched to a gene: 18. This CDR3 has 18 residues. CDR1 is MGHRA and CDR2 is YSYEKL in the germline V gene. This CDR3 is CASSPSPWLVAGANEQYF. The CDR3 region has the DNA TGCGCCAGCAGCCCTAGTCCCTGGTTAGTAGCGGGAGCAAACGAGCAGTACTTC.

This clonotype has a count of ten or more. The gene calls are TRBV9 and TRBJ2-3; 10 nucleotides align to TRBD1. The CDR3 covers 17 residues. V was pared by 4 bases and J by 2 bases, with 10 bases of the junction left unmatched. Germline V gene data show CDR1 as SGDLS and CDR2 as YYNGEE. CDR3 in DNA: TGTGCCAGCAGCCCCCGGGGGACAGGGGCCTCCACAGATACGCAGTATTTT. Amino acids: CASSPRGTGASTDTQYF.

This clonotype has ten or more counts. The V gene is TRBV9, the J gene TRBJ1-1; D call uncertain. The CDR3 has 15 residues. V shed 4 bases and J shed 4 bases, with 17 bases lying between them. CDR1 is SGDLS and CDR2 is YYNGEE in the germline V gene. The CDR3 region is CASSLWEPRGTEAFF. Here the CDR3 DNA reads TGTGCCAGCAGCTTGTGGGAGCCTCGGGGCACTGAAGCTTTCTTT. The full variable domain, in which reference TRBV9 and TRBJ1-1 provide the parts outside the CDR3, is DSGVTQTPKHLITATGQRVTLRCSPRSGDLSVYWYQQSLDQGLQFLIQYYNGEERAKGNILERFSAQQFPDLHSELNLSSLELGDSALYFCASSLWEPRGTEAFFGQGTRLTVV.

This clonotype occurred many times. The junction departs from germline at one end; a sequencing error may be responsible. This chain joins TRBV4-1 and TRBJ2-3; D not resolved. Germline V gene data show CDR1 as MGHRA and CDR2 as YSYEKL. The CDR3 extends over 15 amino acids. CDR3 loop: CASSQEAYSKDTQYF. Here the CDR3 DNA reads TGCGCCAGCAGCCAAGAAGCCTATAGCAAAGATACGCAGTATTTT.

This clonotype was seen at least ten times. The V gene is TRBV6-1, the J gene TRBJ1-1; D is uncertain. Between the trimmed V and J ends, which lost 7 bases and 7 bases, there was a span of 10 bases. The CDR3 runs 11 residues. Germline CDR1 is MNHNS and CDR2 is SASEGT. Here the CDR3 reads CASTRYVEAFF. Written as DNA, the CDR3 is TGTGCCAGCACTCGTTATGTTGAAGCTTTCTTT.

V gene TRBV27 combines with J gene TRBJ2-1, with D possibly being TRBD2 (7 bases). V lost 5 bases and J lost 10, with 18 bases in between. The CDR3 is made up of 14 amino acids. Germline V gene sequence: CDR1 MNHEY, CDR2 SMNVEV (reference sequence). CDR3 amino acids: CASSRGGARGEQFF. CDR3 nucleotide sequence: TGTGCCAGCAGTCGAGGGGGGGCGCGAGGGGAGCAGTTCTTC.